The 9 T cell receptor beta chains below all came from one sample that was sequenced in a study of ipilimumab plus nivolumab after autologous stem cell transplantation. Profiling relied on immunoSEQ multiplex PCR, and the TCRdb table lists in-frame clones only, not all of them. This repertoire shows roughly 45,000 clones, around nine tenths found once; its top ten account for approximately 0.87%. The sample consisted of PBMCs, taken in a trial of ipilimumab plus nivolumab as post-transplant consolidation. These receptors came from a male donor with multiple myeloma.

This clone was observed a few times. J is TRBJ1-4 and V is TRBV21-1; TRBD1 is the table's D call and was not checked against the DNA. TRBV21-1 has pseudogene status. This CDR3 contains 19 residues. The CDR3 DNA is TGTGCCAGCAGCAAATCGACAGGGAATTACGTTAGGACTAATGAAAAACTGTTTTTT. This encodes CASSKSTGNYVRTNEKLFF.

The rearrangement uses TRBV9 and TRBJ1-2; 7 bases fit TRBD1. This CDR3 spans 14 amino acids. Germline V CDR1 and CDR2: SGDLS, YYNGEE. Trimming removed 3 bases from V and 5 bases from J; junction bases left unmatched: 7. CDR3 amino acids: CASSAGTAVYGYTF. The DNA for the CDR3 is TGTGCCAGCAGCGCCGGGACAGCCGTGTATGGCTACACCTTC. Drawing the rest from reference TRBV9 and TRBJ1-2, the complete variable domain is DSGVTQTPKHLITATGQRVTLRCSPRSGDLSVYWYQQSLDQGLQFLIQYYNGEERAKGNILERFSAQQFPDLHSELNLSSLELGDSALYFCASSAGTAVYGYTFGSGTRLTVV.

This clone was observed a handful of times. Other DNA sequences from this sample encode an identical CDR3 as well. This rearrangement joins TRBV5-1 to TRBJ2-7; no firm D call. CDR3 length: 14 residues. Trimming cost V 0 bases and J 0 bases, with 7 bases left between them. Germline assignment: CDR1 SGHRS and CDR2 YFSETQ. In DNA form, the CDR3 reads TGCGCCAGCAGCTTGGGACCGACCTCCTACGAGCAGTACTTC. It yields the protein CASSLGPTSYEQYF. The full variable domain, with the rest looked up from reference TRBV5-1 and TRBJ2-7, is KAGVTQTPRYLIKTRGQQVTLSCSPISGHRSVSWYQQTPGQGLQFLFEYFSETQRNKGNFPGRFSGRQFSNSRSEMNVSTLELGDSALYLCASSLGPTSYEQYFGPGTRLTVT.

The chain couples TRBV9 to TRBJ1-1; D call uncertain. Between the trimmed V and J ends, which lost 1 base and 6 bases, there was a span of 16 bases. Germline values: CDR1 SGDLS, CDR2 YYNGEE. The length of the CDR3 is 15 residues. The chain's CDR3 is CASSVSSEDSAEAFF. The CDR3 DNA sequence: TGTGCCAGCAGCGTATCTTCCGAGGATTCCGCTGAAGCTTTCTTT. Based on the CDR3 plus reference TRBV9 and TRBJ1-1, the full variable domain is DSGVTQTPKHLITATGQRVTLRCSPRSGDLSVYWYQQSLDQGLQFLIQYYNGEERAKGNILERFSAQQFPDLHSELNLSSLELGDSALYFCASSVSSEDSAEAFFGQGTRLTVV.

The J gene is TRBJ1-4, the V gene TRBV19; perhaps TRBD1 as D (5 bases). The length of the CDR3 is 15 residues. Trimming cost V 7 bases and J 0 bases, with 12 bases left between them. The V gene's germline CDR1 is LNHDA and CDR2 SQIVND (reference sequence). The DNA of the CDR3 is TGTGCCAGTAACATCGGACAACCAACTAATGAAAAACTGTTTTTT. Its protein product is CASNIGQPTNEKLFF.

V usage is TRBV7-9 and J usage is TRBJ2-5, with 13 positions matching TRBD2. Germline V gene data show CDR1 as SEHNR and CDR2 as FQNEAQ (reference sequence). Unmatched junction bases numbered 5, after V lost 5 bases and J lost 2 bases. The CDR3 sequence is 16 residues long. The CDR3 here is CASSPLLAGGQETQYF. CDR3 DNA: TGTGCCAGCAGCCCTTTACTAGCGGGGGGGCAAGAGACCCAGTACTTC.

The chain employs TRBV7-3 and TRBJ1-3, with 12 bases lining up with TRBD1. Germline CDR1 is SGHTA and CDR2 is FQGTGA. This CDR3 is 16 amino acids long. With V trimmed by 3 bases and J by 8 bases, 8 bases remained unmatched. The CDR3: CASSLHGTGGTDTIYF. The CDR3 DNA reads TGTGCCAGCAGCTTGCACGGGACAGGGGGCACAGACACCATATATTTT. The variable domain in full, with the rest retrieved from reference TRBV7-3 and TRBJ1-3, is GAGVSQTPSNKVTEKGKYVELRCDPISGHTALYWYRQSLGQGPEFLIYFQGTGAADDSGLPNDRFFAVRPEGSVSTLKIQRTERGDSAVYLCASSLHGTGGTDTIYFGEGSWLTVV.

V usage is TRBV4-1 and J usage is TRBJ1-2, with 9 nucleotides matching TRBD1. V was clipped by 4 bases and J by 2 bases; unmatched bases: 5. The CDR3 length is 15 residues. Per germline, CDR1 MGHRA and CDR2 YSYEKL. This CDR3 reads CASSRLDRGNYGYTF. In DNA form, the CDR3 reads TGCGCCAGCAGCCGCCTGGACAGGGGAAACTATGGCTACACCTTC.

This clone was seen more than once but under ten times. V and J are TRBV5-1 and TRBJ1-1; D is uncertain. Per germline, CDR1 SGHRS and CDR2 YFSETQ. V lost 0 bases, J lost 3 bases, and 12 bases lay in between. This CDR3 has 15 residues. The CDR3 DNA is TGCGCCAGCAGCTTGGACGGGAACTGGGACACTGAAGCTTTCTTT. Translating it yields CASSLDGNWDTEAFF.